Detailed here is one TCR beta chain. The germline V gene encodes CDR1 MNHNS and CDR2 SASEGT. V dropped 6 bases and J dropped 5; count of bases not matched to a gene: 6. This CDR3 has 15 residues. Preparation of the TCRbeta library was carried out with unique molecular identifiers. Using its own MiXCR run on the PCR reads, TCRdb lists one record per CDR3 protein. The sample holds 450,000 to 500,000 distinct CDR3 sequences, roughly an eighth seen once. The data stem from a study of T-cell reconstitution after alpha-beta-depleted transplantation in children. The sequence derives from a human donor who donated a stem cell graft to a child with combined immunodeficiency. Material: PBMCs from the stem cell graft donor, obtained from the stem cell graft. V is TRBV6-1 and J is TRBJ2-2; the match to TRBD1 covers 10 bases. CDR3 amino acids: CASSRQGAMTGELFF. The DNA for the CDR3 is TGTGCCAGCAGCAGACAGGGGGCTATGACCGGGGAGCTGTTTTTT.